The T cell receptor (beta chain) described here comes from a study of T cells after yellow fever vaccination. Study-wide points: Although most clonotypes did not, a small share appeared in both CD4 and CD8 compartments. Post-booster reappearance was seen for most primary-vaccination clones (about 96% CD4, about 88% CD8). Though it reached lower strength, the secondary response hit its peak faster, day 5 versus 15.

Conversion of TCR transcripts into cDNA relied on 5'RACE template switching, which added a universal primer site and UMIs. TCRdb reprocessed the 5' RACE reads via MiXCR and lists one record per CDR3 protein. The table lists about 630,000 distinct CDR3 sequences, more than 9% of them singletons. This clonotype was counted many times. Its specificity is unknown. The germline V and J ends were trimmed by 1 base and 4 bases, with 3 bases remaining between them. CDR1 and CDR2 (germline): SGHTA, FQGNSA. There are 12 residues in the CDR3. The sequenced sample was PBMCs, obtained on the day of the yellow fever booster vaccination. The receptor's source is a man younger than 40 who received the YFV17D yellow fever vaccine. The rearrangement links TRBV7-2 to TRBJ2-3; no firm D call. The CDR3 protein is CASSLVPDTQYF. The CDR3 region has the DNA TGTGCCAGCAGCTTAGTTCCAGATACGCAGTATTTT.